The present TCR beta chain was sequenced within a study of T cell clonotyping in hematopoietic cell transplantation. In the study overall: Pretransplant recipient samples were taken after cytoreduction.

Time point reported: recipient sample about 28 days before transplant, after cytoreduction. Some clones are missing from TCRdb's copy, which holds only in-frame ones; the method was immunoSEQ multiplex PCR. Counted here are roughly 5,700 clones, approximately 80% occurring once; the ten biggest clones make up more than 12%. Study-wide findings and caveats: Broader posttransplant TCR repertoire diversity was predicted by graft donor and pretransplant recipient Inverse Simpson Index values.

This clone has just a few counts. No antigen is known for it. The sequenced sample was peripheral blood mononuclear cells, obtained before stem cell transplant. The TCR sequence derives from a woman in her forties or fifties with acute myeloid leukemia. Some clones in this sample may be carry-over from other donors' samples.

The CDR3 region is CASNALADGTYEQYF. CDR3 DNA sequence: TGTGCCAGCAACGCACTCGCCGACGGAACCTACGAGCAGTACTTC. The rearrangement links TRBV5-6 to TRBJ2-7, with D unresolved. The length of the CDR3 is 15 residues. The V gene's germline CDR1 is SGHDT and CDR2 YYEEEE. V lost 6 bases and J lost 2, with 18 bases in between.